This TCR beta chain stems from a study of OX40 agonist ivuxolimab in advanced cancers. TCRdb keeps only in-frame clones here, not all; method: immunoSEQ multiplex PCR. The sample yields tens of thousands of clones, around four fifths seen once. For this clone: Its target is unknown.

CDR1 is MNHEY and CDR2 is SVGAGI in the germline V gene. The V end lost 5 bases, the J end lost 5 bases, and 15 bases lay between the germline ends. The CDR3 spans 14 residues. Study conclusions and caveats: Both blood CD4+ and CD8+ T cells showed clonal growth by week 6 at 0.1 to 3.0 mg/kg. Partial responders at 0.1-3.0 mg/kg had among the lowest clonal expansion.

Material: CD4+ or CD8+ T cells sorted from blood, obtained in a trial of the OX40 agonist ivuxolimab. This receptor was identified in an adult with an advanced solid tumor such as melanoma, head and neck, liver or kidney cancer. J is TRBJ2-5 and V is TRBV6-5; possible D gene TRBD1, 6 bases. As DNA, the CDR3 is TGTGCCAGCAGTACGCGGACAGTAGGGGAGACCCAGTACTTC. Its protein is CASSTRTVGETQYF.